A selection of T cell receptor beta chains follows, all from one sample in a study of radiotherapy plus CTLA-4 blockade in lung cancer. Generated by immunoSEQ multiplex PCR, the TCRdb table keeps only in-frame clones and is missing some. Found here are 30,000 to 40,000 clones, 70% to 75% of them singletons; the top ten hold roughly 13%. Here the sequenced sample was peripheral blood, taken from a patient treated with radiotherapy plus ipilimumab. Every receptor here comes from a human donor with non-small cell lung cancer that progressed on radiotherapy plus ipilimumab. CDR3s include the opening cysteine and the closing phenylalanine or tryptophan. A row's size may be missing; if present it is once, few, many or a size class.

j_call clone_size v_call cdr3_aa
TRBJ2-7 - TRBV11-2 CASSQSGTGGTYEQYF
TRBJ2-1 few TRBV15 CATSVTSGYNEQFF
TRBJ2-2 - TRBV28 CATWTGGEAGGAGELFF
TRBJ2-3 - TRBV4-2 CASSQGLADTQYF
TRBJ2-5 - TRBV2 CASSEGTGGFWETQYF
TRBJ1-1 - TRBV18 CASSRSKGGERGRGGTEAFF
TRBJ1-1 - TRBV9 CASSVGDLSNTEAFF
TRBJ1-2 - TRBV5-1 CASSLGTARYGYTF
TRBJ1-1 - TRBV7-3 CASSSTGTTEAFF
TRBJ1-5 - TRBV6-5 CASSETAGDQPQHF
TRBJ2-1 - TRBV19 CASSSGTYNEQFF
TRBJ1-3 - TRBV18 CASSPDGSGNTIYF
TRBJ2-7 few TRBV27 CASSFRKGTGSSYEQYF
TRBJ1-1 - TRBV2 CASRTGDTEAFF
TRBJ1-2 - TRBV7-9 CASSLGPLDTVNYGYTF
TRBJ2-7 few TRBV10-2 CASSSASEQYF
TRBJ1-2 - TRBV9 CASSERDVPLGYTF
TRBJ2-1 - TRBV4-2 CASSQWVEGNNEQFF
TRBJ2-7 - TRBV29-1 CSGGDYEQYF
TRBJ1-1 few TRBV7-2 CASSLEPLGTEAFF
TRBJ2-1 - TRBV2 CASTGQGAGEQFF
TRBJ2-7 - TRBV7-8 CASSVGLGTYEQYF
TRBJ1-2 - TRBV19 CASRFPGTGGSYGYTF
TRBJ2-7 - TRBV28 CASSLGGSEQYF
TRBJ1-1 - TRBV10-3 CAIRDRGEAFF
- - TRBV28 CASSPRASGSRRDEQYF